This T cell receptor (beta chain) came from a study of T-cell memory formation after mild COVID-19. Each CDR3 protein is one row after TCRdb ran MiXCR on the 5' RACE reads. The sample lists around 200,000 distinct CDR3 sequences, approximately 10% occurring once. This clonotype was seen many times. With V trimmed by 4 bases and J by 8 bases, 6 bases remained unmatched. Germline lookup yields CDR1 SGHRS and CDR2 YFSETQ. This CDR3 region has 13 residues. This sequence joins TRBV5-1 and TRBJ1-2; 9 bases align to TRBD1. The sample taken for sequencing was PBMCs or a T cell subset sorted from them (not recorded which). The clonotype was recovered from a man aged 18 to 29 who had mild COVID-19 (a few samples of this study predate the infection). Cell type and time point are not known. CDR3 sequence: CASSPGQGEGYTF. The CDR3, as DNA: TGCGCCAGCAGCCCGGGACAGGGTGAGGGCTACACCTTC.